These T cell receptor beta chains were read from a single sample in a study of response to subunit inactivated influenza vaccine. One entry per CDR3 protein, called by TCRdb with MiXCR from the RT-PCR reads. The sample holds some 800,000 distinct CDR3 sequences, roughly 20% seen once. The input for sequencing was PBMCs from blood, taken about 5 days after vaccination. The source of these receptors is a man between 45 and 60 years old who received an inactivated influenza vaccine. CDR3s include the opening cysteine and the closing phenylalanine or tryptophan.

J gene,V gene,CDR3 protein
TRBJ2-4,TRBV5-1,CASSQTGGALLAKNIQYF
TRBJ2-6,TRBV12-3/TRBV12-4,CASTKTGANVLTF
TRBJ2-7,TRBV3-1,CASSQVHEQYF
TRBJ2-5,TRBV20-1,CSATTSFETQYF
TRBJ2-3,TRBV3-1,CASSRERDPTDTQYF
TRBJ2-5,TRBV7-2,CASSWTGGTKETQYF
TRBJ1-1,TRBV7-2,CASHRGGGWTEAFF
TRBJ2-1,TRBV27,CASSSLSTSGRVNNEQFF
TRBJ1-5,TRBV11-2,CASSHQGSRQPQHF
TRBJ2-3,TRBV6-5,CASSYSGLAGPDTQYF
TRBJ2-5,TRBV7-9,CASSGTNQETQYF
TRBJ1-5,TRBV20-1,CSARDIRVAGGSQPQHF
TRBJ2-1,TRBV5-1,CASSSGLAGGTSRDEQFF
TRBJ2-1,TRBV4-3,CASSQNDRNSYNEQFF
TRBJ1-1,TRBV5-1,CASTISNTEAFF
TRBJ2-5,TRBV5-1,CASSLDSGRPWETQYF
TRBJ2-3,TRBV5-1,CASSRDLRDTQYF
TRBJ2-3,TRBV7-8,CASSLARTATDTQYF
TRBJ1-1,TRBV4-2,CASSQDGGEAFF
TRBJ1-1,TRBV20-1,CSAVSTGGMTEAFF
TRBJ2-3,TRBV5-1,CASSTSGRDTDTQYF
TRBJ2-7,TRBV11-2,CASSLEQGHYEQYF
TRBJ2-1,TRBV14,CASSQGSVFPHEQFF
TRBJ2-7,TRBV11-2,CASSQEGFGYEQYF
TRBJ2-1,TRBV20-1,CSASLAGEDFEQFF
TRBJ2-7,TRBV5-5,CASSLWQETHEQYF
TRBJ1-1,TRBV15,CATSTRSGGTEAFF
TRBJ2-4,TRBV3-1,CASRAPSSDIQYF
TRBJ1-1,TRBV20-1,CSASMQTGLAFF
TRBJ2-7,TRBV4-3,CASSQVIQAGYEQYF
TRBJ2-7,TRBV5-6,CASSLGGSGATYEQYF
TRBJ2-1,TRBV10-3,CAISGPTSGGAYEQFF
TRBJ2-2,TRBV15,CATGQGNTGELFF
TRBJ2-7,TRBV19,CASSTGTGKSYEQYF
TRBJ1-5,TRBV7-9,CARSPSPNQPQHF
TRBJ2-3,TRBV6-1,CAATHAGGPSTDTQYF
TRBJ2-5,TRBV6-6,CASSYVQETQYF
TRBJ1-2,TRBV3-1,CASSQDITVGGYTF
TRBJ2-3,TRBV30,CAWDTADTQYF
TRBJ1-3,TRBV2,CASSERLGGNTIYF
TRBJ2-5,TRBV7-2,CASRVEETQYF
TRBJ2-3,TRBV5-5,CASSYDGWASTDTQYF
TRBJ2-1,TRBV9,CASSPWTSGTNNEQFF
TRBJ2-5,TRBV9,CASSPGTTQHQETQYF
TRBJ2-3,TRBV20-1,CSARDAGTGSDTQYF
TRBJ2-5,TRBV6-1,CASSRTEGGLETQYF
TRBJ2-4,TRBV28,CASSLRLVAKNIQYF
TRBJ2-7,TRBV5-1,CASSRSQQQPGYEQYF
TRBJ1-6,TRBV7-6,CASSSEYNSPLHF
TRBJ1-2,TRBV2,CASSELLGQSNYGYTF
TRBJ2-7,TRBV3-1,CASSPLLYYEQYF